A selection of T cell receptor beta chains follows, all from one sample in a study of identical twins. TCRdb reanalysed the 5' RACE reads using MiXCR and keeps one entry per CDR3 protein. The top ten hold about 5% of the sample, which has fewer than 250,000 distinct CDR3 sequences, 9.4% seen once. Sequencing input: memory (CD45RO+) T cells sorted from blood. These receptors originate from a woman under 30 in good health. CDR3s include the opening cysteine and the closing phenylalanine or tryptophan. D genes are given only for firm matches. Clone size is not always given. Where it is, it says once, few, many or a class for expanded clones.

J: TRBJ2-2; D: TRBD1; size: .; V: TRBV29-1; CDR3: CSVTPGGTGELFF; DNA: TGCAGCGTCACTCCAGGGGGCACCGGGGAGCTGTTTTTT
J: TRBJ2-3; D: .; size: many; V: TRBV7-6; CDR3: CASSLVGGIITDTQYF; DNA: TGTGCCAGCAGCTTAGTAGGCGGTATTATTACAGATACGCAGTATTTT
J: TRBJ2-1; D: .; size: many; V: TRBV12-3/TRBV12-4; CDR3: CASSRWESSYNEQFF; DNA: TGTGCCAGCAGTCGCTGGGAGAGCTCCTACAATGAGCAGTTCTTC
J: TRBJ2-1; D: .; size: many; V: TRBV5-1; CDR3: CASRDSYNEQFF; DNA: TGCGCCAGCAGAGACAGCTACAATGAGCAGTTCTTC
J: TRBJ1-2; D: .; size: many; V: TRBV12-3/TRBV12-4; CDR3: CASSFGVGGYTF; DNA: TGTGCCAGCAGTTTTGGGGTGGGGGGCTACACCTTC
J: TRBJ2-7; D: TRBD2; size: few; V: TRBV11-2; CDR3: CASSFGLAGNYEQYF; DNA: TGTGCCAGCAGCTTCGGACTAGCGGGGAACTACGAGCAGTACTTC
J: TRBJ2-4; D: TRBD2; size: few; V: TRBV15; CDR3: CATSLWEGLAKNIQYF; DNA: TGTGCCACCAGCTTGTGGGAGGGCCTAGCCAAAAACATTCAGTACTTC
J: TRBJ2-1; D: .; size: .; V: TRBV29-1; CDR3: CSVALDNEQFF; DNA: TGCAGCGTTGCTCTAGACAATGAGCAGTTCTTC
J: TRBJ2-1; D: .; size: few; V: TRBV9; CDR3: CASSAGRTAGGDREQFF; DNA: TGTGCCAGCAGCGCTGGCCGGACCGCAGGGGGGGACAGGGAGCAGTTCTTC
J: TRBJ2-7; D: .; size: .; V: TRBV20-1; CDR3: CSAQPRGDDEQYF; DNA: TGCAGTGCCCAACCGAGGGGGGACGACGAGCAGTACTTC
J: TRBJ2-7; D: .; size: few; V: TRBV7-2; CDR3: CASSERPPYEQYF; DNA: TGTGCCAGCTCAGAGCGGCCCCCCTACGAGCAGTACTTC
J: TRBJ2-1; D: TRBD2; size: many; V: TRBV6-5; CDR3: CASSYSLAGGPGEQFF; DNA: TGTGCCAGCAGTTACTCGCTAGCGGGGGGGCCGGGTGAGCAGTTCTTC
J: TRBJ2-3; D: .; size: .; V: TRBV6-5; CDR3: CASSFRLNEDTQYF; DNA: TGTGCCAGCAGTTTCCGACTTAATGAGGATACGCAGTATTTT
J: TRBJ1-3; D: TRBD1; size: .; V: TRBV4-3; CDR3: CASSQDRQGGGNTIYF; DNA: TGCGCCAGCAGCCAAGATCGACAGGGGGGCGGAAACACCATATATTTT
J: TRBJ2-1; D: .; size: few; V: TRBV11-3; CDR3: CASSFNRYNEQFF; DNA: TGTGCCAGCAGCTTCAACAGGTACAATGAGCAGTTCTTC
J: TRBJ1-1; D: .; size: many; V: TRBV12-3/TRBV12-4; CDR3: CASNDYTEAFF; DNA: TGTGCCAGCAATGACTACACTGAAGCTTTCTTT
J: TRBJ2-5; D: TRBD2; size: many; V: TRBV6-5; CDR3: CASSYSGRGGLETQYF; DNA: TGTGCCAGCAGTTACTCGGGGCGGGGGGGCTTGGAGACCCAGTACTTC
J: TRBJ1-4; D: TRBD1; size: few; V: TRBV5-1; CDR3: CASSPQQGRTNEKLFF; DNA: TGCGCCAGCAGCCCCCAACAGGGGAGAACTAATGAAAAACTGTTTTTT
J: TRBJ2-1; D: .; size: few; V: TRBV7-2; CDR3: CASSLGQGAGQFF; DNA: TGTGCCAGCAGCTTAGGTCAAGGAGCAGGGCAGTTCTTC
J: TRBJ2-3; D: .; size: few; V: TRBV2; CDR3: CASSDPGPTWDTQYF; DNA: TGTGCCAGCAGTGACCCGGGCCCCACTTGGGATACGCAGTATTTT
J: TRBJ2-3; D: .; size: .; V: TRBV12-3/TRBV12-4; CDR3: CASSFGSTDTQYF; DNA: TGTGCCAGCAGTTTCGGAAGCACAGATACGCAGTATTTT
J: TRBJ1-1; D: .; size: .; V: TRBV5-6; CDR3: CASSLVWQEATEAFF; DNA: TGTGCCAGCAGCTTGGTGTGGCAGGAGGCCACTGAAGCTTTCTTT
J: TRBJ2-6; D: .; size: .; V: TRBV7-3; CDR3: CASSPGGAGANVLTF; DNA: TGTGCCAGCAGCCCTGGGGGTGCCGGGGCCAACGTCCTGACTTTC
J: TRBJ2-1; D: .; size: .; V: TRBV12-3/TRBV12-4; CDR3: CASSLPTVGGQSRNNEQFF; DNA: TGTGCCAGCAGTTTACCTACGGTGGGGGGGCAATCACGTAACAATGAGCAGTTCTTC
J: TRBJ2-1; D: TRBD2; size: many; V: TRBV10-2; CDR3: CASSEPRTSWLYNEQFF; DNA: TGCGCCAGCAGTGAGCCTAGGACTAGCTGGCTCTACAATGAGCAGTTCTTC
J: TRBJ2-1; D: .; size: many; V: TRBV4-1; CDR3: CASSLQDNEQFF; DNA: TGCGCCAGCAGCTTACAGGACAATGAGCAGTTCTTC
J: TRBJ2-7; D: .; size: few; V: TRBV18; CDR3: CASSLIGNEQYF; DNA: TGTGCCAGCTCCCTCATCGGGAACGAGCAGTACTTC
J: TRBJ1-2; D: .; size: many; V: TRBV6-1; CDR3: CASSDQGGGDGYTF; DNA: TGTGCCAGCAGTGACCAAGGGGGAGGGGATGGCTACACCTTC
J: TRBJ2-1; D: .; size: many; V: TRBV5-4; CDR3: CASSLRVADNDQFF; DNA: TGTGCCAGCAGCTTGAGGGTAGCGGATAATGATCAGTTCTTC
J: TRBJ2-1; D: TRBD1; size: many; V: TRBV10-3; CDR3: CAISRDRGPYNEQFF; DNA: TGTGCCATCAGTAGAGACAGGGGACCCTACAATGAGCAGTTCTTC
J: TRBJ2-5; D: .; size: .; V: TRBV24-1; CDR3: CATSDPRTAGETQYF; DNA: TGTGCCACCAGTGATCCTCGGACCGCAGGAGAGACCCAGTACTTC
J: TRBJ2-1; D: .; size: few; V: TRBV12-3/TRBV12-4; CDR3: CASSLRVSGRSYNEQFF; DNA: TGTGCCAGCAGTTTAAGGGTTTCGGGGCGCTCCTACAATGAGCAGTTCTTC
J: TRBJ2-1; D: .; size: .; V: TRBV7-3; CDR3: CASGAGRNNEQFF; DNA: TGTGCCAGCGGAGCGGGTAGAAACAATGAGCAGTTCTTC
J: TRBJ2-3; D: .; size: .; V: TRBV2; CDR3: CASTRDTNTDTQYF; DNA: TGTGCCAGCACCCGGGACACCAACACAGATACGCAGTATTTT
J: TRBJ2-6; D: .; size: .; V: TRBV21-1; CDR3: CATLRGANVLTF; DNA: TGTGCCACCCTCCGAGGGGCCAACGTCCTGACTTTC
J: TRBJ2-1; D: .; size: .; V: TRBV4-3; CDR3: CASSQDSGWRALPFF; DNA: TGCGCCAGCAGCCAAGATTCCGGTTGGAGGGCCCTCCCGTTCTTC
J: TRBJ2-5; D: TRBD2; size: few; V: TRBV12-3/TRBV12-4; CDR3: CASSHRLAGETQYF; DNA: TGTGCCAGCAGCCATAGACTAGCGGGAGAGACCCAGTACTTC
J: TRBJ2-2; D: TRBD1; size: many; V: TRBV28; CDR3: CATGDHTGELFF; DNA: TGTGCTACAGGGGACCACACCGGGGAGCTGTTTTTT
J: TRBJ2-7; D: .; size: few; V: TRBV20-1; CDR3: CSVYRGSYEQYF; DNA: TGCAGTGTTTACCGGGGATCCTACGAGCAGTACTTC